The sequence of this T cell receptor (beta chain) was determined in a study of T cell repertoires in cytomegalovirus infection. For the study at large: Recently identified HLA-C-restricted and well-studied HLA-B-restricted CMV epitopes were used. Indications of both CMV infection and matching HLA type were provided by public TCR beta signatures. Points from the study as a whole: Summed frequency of public TCR beta families distinguished CMV carriers with the relevant HLA. CMV-specific TCR beta clonotypes restricted by HLA-C were the ones dominating the ex vivo response.

This clonotype was observed many times. Its antigen remains unidentified. One entry per CDR3 protein, called by TCRdb with MiXCR from the reads. Of 650,000 to 900,000 distinct CDR3 sequences detected, roughly 29% appear once; the ten largest clones hold around 13%. The germline V gene encodes CDR1 SEHNR and CDR2 FQNEAQ (reference sequence). The CDR3 length is 14 residues. V was pared by 6 bases and J by 1 base, with 9 bases between. This receptor was identified in a human donor in good health (CMV status not recorded). Some clones in this sample may be carry-over from other donors' samples. The rearrangement joins TRBV7-9 to TRBJ2-2; perhaps TRBD2 as D (5 bases). The source was cultured CD8+ T cells from PBMCs, collected from culture after CMV antigen stimulation. The CDR3 coding sequence is TGTGCCAGCAGGAGGGTCGGGAACACCGGGGAGCTGTTTTTT. Its translation is CASRRVGNTGELFF.